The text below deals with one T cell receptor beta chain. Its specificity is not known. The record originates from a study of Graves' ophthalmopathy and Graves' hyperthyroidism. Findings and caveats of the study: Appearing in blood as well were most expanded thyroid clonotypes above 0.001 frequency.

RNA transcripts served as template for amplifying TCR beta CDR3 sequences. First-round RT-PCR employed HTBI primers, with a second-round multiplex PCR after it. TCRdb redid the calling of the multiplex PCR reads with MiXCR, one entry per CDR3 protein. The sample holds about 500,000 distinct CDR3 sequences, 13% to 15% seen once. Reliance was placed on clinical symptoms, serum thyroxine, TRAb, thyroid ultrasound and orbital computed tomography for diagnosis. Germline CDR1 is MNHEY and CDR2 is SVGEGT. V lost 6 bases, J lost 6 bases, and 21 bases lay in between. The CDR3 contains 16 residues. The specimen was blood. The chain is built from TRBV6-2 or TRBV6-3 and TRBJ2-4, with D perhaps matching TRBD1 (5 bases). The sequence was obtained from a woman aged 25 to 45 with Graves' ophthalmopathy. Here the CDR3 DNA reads TGTGCCAGCAGCCCCCTCGGTGGGTCAGGGTTAAACATTCAGTACTTC. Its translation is CASSPLGGSGLNIQYF.